Listed below are T cell receptor beta chains from one sample, sequenced in a study of post-analysis software for immune sequencing data. TCRdb re-called the PCR reads through MiXCR, storing one row per CDR3 protein. Among 400,000 to 500,000 distinct CDR3 sequences, approximately 39% were seen once, and the ten largest hold approximately 7.1%. Source material: blood. The receptors come from a girl aged 2 to 9 with multiple sclerosis. CDR3s include the opening cysteine and the closing phenylalanine or tryptophan. A D gene is named only where the DNA matches it firmly. Clone sizes are given selectively: once, few, many, or a class where the clone is expanded.

v_call: TRBV20-1
d_call: NA
cdr3_length: 16
clone_size: few
j_call: TRBJ1-6
cdr3_nt: TGCAGTGCTAGTGTCACAGGGTCCCGCTATAATTCACCCCTCCACTTT
cdr3_aa: CSASVTGSRYNSPLHF

v_call: TRBV20-1
d_call: NA
cdr3_length: 16
clone_size: NA
j_call: TRBJ2-7
cdr3_nt: TGCAGTGCTGCATTCTTCCTGGGACAAATCGTCCACGAGCAGTACTTC
cdr3_aa: CSAAFFLGQIVHEQYF

v_call: TRBV20-1
d_call: NA
cdr3_length: 15
clone_size: NA
j_call: TRBJ1-2
cdr3_nt: TGCAGTGCTAGAGATCCCCGGGGGGGGTACTATGGCTACACCTTC
cdr3_aa: CSARDPRGGYYGYTF

v_call: TRBV6-5
d_call: TRBD1
cdr3_length: 14
clone_size: NA
j_call: TRBJ2-3
cdr3_nt: TGTGCCAGCAGAGACAGGGTCGTTTCAGATACGCAGTATTTT
cdr3_aa: CASRDRVVSDTQYF

v_call: TRBV7-6
d_call: TRBD1
cdr3_length: 15
clone_size: NA
j_call: TRBJ1-4
cdr3_nt: TGTGCCAGCAGCTTGACAGGGCTCAGTAATGAAAAACTGTTTTTT
cdr3_aa: CASSLTGLSNEKLFF

v_call: TRBV7-2
d_call: NA
cdr3_length: 17
clone_size: NA
j_call: TRBJ2-1
cdr3_nt: TGTGCCAGCAGCCACGGGACTTTAAGGAGCTCCTACAATGAGCAGTTCTTC
cdr3_aa: CASSHGTLRSSYNEQFF

v_call: TRBV6-2/TRBV6-3
d_call: TRBD1
cdr3_length: 14
clone_size: few
j_call: TRBJ2-3
cdr3_nt: TGTGCCAGCAGCAACTGGCAGGGGGCAGATACGCAGTATTTT
cdr3_aa: CASSNWQGADTQYF

v_call: TRBV7-2
d_call: NA
cdr3_length: 14
clone_size: NA
j_call: TRBJ1-1
cdr3_nt: TGTGCCAGCAGCTTAAGGCTTACGAACACTGAAGCTTTCTTT
cdr3_aa: CASSLRLTNTEAFF

v_call: TRBV4-1
d_call: NA
cdr3_length: 13
clone_size: NA
j_call: TRBJ2-7
cdr3_nt: TGCGCCAGCAGCCAAAGGGAATCCTACGAGCAGTACTTC
cdr3_aa: CASSQRESYEQYF

v_call: TRBV6-4
d_call: NA
cdr3_length: 15
clone_size: NA
j_call: TRBJ1-2
cdr3_nt: TGTGCCAGCAGTGACTGGGGGGACCGGAACTATGGCTACACCTTC
cdr3_aa: CASSDWGDRNYGYTF

v_call: TRBV10-3
d_call: TRBD1
cdr3_length: 16
clone_size: NA
j_call: TRBJ2-7
cdr3_nt: TGTGCCATCAGTGAATTCGACAGGGGGCCCTCCTACGAGCAGTACTTC
cdr3_aa: CAISEFDRGPSYEQYF

v_call: TRBV13
d_call: NA
cdr3_length: 14
clone_size: NA
j_call: TRBJ2-7
cdr3_nt: TGTGCCAGCAGCCCTCGGACGGCACTCTACGAGCAGTACTTC
cdr3_aa: CASSPRTALYEQYF

v_call: TRBV12-3/TRBV12-4
d_call: NA
cdr3_length: 15
clone_size: NA
j_call: TRBJ1-5
cdr3_nt: TGTGCCAGCAGTCGACTACAGGGAAGCAATCAGCCCCAGCATTTT
cdr3_aa: CASSRLQGSNQPQHF

v_call: TRBV4-1
d_call: NA
cdr3_length: 16
clone_size: NA
j_call: TRBJ2-5
cdr3_nt: TGCGCCAGCAGCCAAGTAAGAGGGCACCCGAGGGAGACCCAGTACTTC
cdr3_aa: CASSQVRGHPRETQYF

v_call: TRBV20-1
d_call: NA
cdr3_length: 14
clone_size: NA
j_call: TRBJ1-6
cdr3_nt: TGCAGTGCTAGAGGGGACACCTATAATTCACCCCTCCACTTT
cdr3_aa: CSARGDTYNSPLHF

v_call: TRBV6-2/TRBV6-3
d_call: NA
cdr3_length: 11
clone_size: few
j_call: TRBJ2-3
cdr3_nt: TGTGCCAGCCTTCAATCGGATACGCAGTATTTT
cdr3_aa: CASLQSDTQYF

v_call: TRBV20-1
d_call: TRBD2
cdr3_length: 16
clone_size: once
j_call: TRBJ2-1
cdr3_nt: TGCAGTGCTAGAGAGGGACTAGCGGGAGGTTACAATGAGCAGTTCTTC
cdr3_aa: CSAREGLAGGYNEQFF

v_call: TRBV10-1
d_call: NA
cdr3_length: 14
clone_size: NA
j_call: TRBJ2-2
cdr3_nt: TGCGCCAGCAGTGAGTGGGCAGTCACCGGGGAGCTGTTTTTT
cdr3_aa: CASSEWAVTGELFF

v_call: TRBV7-2
d_call: NA
cdr3_length: 12
clone_size: NA
j_call: TRBJ1-2
cdr3_nt: TGTGCCAGCAGCCTAAGGACACATGGCTACACCTTC
cdr3_aa: CASSLRTHGYTF

v_call: TRBV7-6
d_call: NA
cdr3_length: 14
clone_size: many
j_call: TRBJ1-1
cdr3_nt: TGTGCCAGCAGCTTAGCGGGAGGGAACACTGAAGCTTTCTTT
cdr3_aa: CASSLAGGNTEAFF

v_call: TRBV6-6
d_call: NA
cdr3_length: 16
clone_size: NA
j_call: TRBJ1-2
cdr3_nt: TGTGCCAGCAGTTTCCTCCCCCAGGGGAGGTCGGTCGGCTACACCTTC
cdr3_aa: CASSFLPQGRSVGYTF

v_call: TRBV20-1
d_call: TRBD2
cdr3_length: 14
clone_size: NA
j_call: TRBJ2-2
cdr3_nt: TGCAGTGCTAGAGTGCGTAGCGGGACCGGGGAGCTGTTTTTT
cdr3_aa: CSARVRSGTGELFF

v_call: TRBV29-1
d_call: TRBD1
cdr3_length: 16
clone_size: NA
j_call: TRBJ2-3
cdr3_nt: TGCAGCGTTGAGTTACAGGGGGCAGAGGTGGTAGATACGCAGTATTTT
cdr3_aa: CSVELQGAEVVDTQYF

v_call: TRBV28
d_call: NA
cdr3_length: 13
clone_size: NA
j_call: TRBJ1-6
cdr3_nt: TGTGCCAGCAGTTTGACTTGGGGGTCCCCCCTCCACTTT
cdr3_aa: CASSLTWGSPLHF

v_call: TRBV28
d_call: NA
cdr3_length: 12
clone_size: NA
j_call: TRBJ1-1
cdr3_nt: TGTGCCAGCAGTTTAGGGCAGGGGGAAGCTTTCTTT
cdr3_aa: CASSLGQGEAFF

v_call: TRBV10-3
d_call: NA
cdr3_length: 14
clone_size: NA
j_call: TRBJ2-1
cdr3_nt: TGTGCCAGCAGCGGGACAACCTTCGGGAATGAGCAGTTCTTC
cdr3_aa: CASSGTTFGNEQFF